This record covers a single T cell receptor (beta chain). Its antigen is unknown. Germline CDR1 and CDR2: LNHDA and SQIVND (reference sequence). V dropped 10 bases and J dropped 5; count of bases not matched to a gene: 10. This CDR3 is built from 14 residues. This entry is derived from a study of cytomegalovirus exposure and HLA in healthy donors. Study-wide findings and caveats: Altogether, 150 to 200 TCR beta chains were recorded as cytomegalovirus-associated. A further, later analysis showed that HLA-associated TCR beta chains (compared with equally common others) were more clonally expanded. Reports showed the classifier diagnosing cytomegalovirus status with high specificity and sensitivity.

The PCR used 60 Vbeta and 13 Jbeta primers. Here immunoSEQ multiplex PCR was the method, and the copy in TCRdb shows in-frame clones only, minus some. The sample carries about 130,000 clones, about two thirds recorded once. The gene calls are TRBV19 and TRBJ1-2; 10 bases match TRBD1. The origin of this receptor is a woman aged 60-75 years in good health and CMV-seropositive. The sample comprised PBMCs. The CDR3 DNA reads as TGTGCCACCATAGACGTGGGACAGGGGTATGGCTACACCTTC. This sequence encodes CATIDVGQGYGYTF.